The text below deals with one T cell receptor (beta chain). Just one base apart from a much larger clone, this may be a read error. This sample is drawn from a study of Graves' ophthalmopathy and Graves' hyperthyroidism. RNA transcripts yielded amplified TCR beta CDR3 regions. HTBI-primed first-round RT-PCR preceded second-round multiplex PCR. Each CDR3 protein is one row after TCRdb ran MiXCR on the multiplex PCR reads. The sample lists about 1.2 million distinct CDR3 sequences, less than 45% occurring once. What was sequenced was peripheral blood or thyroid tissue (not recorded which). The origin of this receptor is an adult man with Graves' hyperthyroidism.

In DNA form, the CDR3 reads TGTGCCAGCAGCGCCTCCGGGACAGGGGGTTGTGGCTACACCTTC. Its translation: CASSASGTGGCGYTF. V is TRBV9 and J is TRBJ1-2; 11 bases are a match to TRBD1. Trimming at V came to 3 bases and at J to 7 bases, leaving 8 bases not matched to a gene. Germline V gene data show CDR1 as SGDLS and CDR2 as YYNGEE. This CDR3 is 15 amino acids long.